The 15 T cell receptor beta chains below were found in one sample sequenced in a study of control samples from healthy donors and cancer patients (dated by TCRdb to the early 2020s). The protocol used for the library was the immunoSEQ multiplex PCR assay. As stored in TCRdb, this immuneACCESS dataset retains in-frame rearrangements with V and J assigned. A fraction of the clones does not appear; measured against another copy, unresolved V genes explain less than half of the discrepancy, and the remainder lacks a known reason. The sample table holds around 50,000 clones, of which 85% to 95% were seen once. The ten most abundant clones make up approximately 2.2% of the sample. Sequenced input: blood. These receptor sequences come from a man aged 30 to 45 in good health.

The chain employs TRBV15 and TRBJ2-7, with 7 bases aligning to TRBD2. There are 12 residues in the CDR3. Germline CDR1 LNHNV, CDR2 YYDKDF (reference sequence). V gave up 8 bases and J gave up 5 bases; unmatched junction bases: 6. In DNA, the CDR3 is TGTGCCACCGGGGGGGGGTTCCACGAGCAGTACTTC. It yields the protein CATGGGFHEQYF.

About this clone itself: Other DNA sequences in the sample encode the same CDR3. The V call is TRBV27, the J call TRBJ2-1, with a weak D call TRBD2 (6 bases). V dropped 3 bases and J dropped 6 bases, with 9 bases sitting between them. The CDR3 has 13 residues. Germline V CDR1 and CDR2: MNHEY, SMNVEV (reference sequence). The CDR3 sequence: CASSFRGINEQFF. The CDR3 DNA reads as TGTGCCAGCAGTTTTCGGGGGATCAATGAGCAGTTCTTC.

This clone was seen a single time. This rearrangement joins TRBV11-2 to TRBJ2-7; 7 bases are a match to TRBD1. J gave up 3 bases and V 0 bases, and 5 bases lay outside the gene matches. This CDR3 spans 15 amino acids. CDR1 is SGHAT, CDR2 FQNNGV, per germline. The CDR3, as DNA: TGTGCCAGCAGCTTAGATTTGCAGGGGGACTACGAGCAGTACTTC. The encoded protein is CASSLDLQGDYEQYF.

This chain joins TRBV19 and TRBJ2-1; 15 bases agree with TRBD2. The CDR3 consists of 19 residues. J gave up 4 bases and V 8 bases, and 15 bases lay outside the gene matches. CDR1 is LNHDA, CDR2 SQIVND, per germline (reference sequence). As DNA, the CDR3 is TGTGCCAGTCCCTGGACTAGCGGGAGGGCCATTGCACAATACAATGAGCAGTTCTTC. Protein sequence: CASPWTSGRAIAQYNEQFF. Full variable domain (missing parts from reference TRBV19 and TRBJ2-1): DGGITQSPKYLFRKEGQNVTLSCEQNLNHDAMYWYRQDPGQGLRLIYYSQIVNDFQKGDIAEGYSVSREKKESFPLTVTSAQKNPTAFYLCASPWTSGRAIAQYNEQFFGPGTRLTVL.

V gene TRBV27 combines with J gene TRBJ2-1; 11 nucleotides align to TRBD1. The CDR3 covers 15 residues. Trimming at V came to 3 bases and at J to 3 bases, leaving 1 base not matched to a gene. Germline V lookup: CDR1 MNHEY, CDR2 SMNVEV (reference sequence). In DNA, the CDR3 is TGTGCCAGCAGTTTGGGACAGGGGGTCTACAATGAGCAGTTCTTC. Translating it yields CASSLGQGVYNEQFF.

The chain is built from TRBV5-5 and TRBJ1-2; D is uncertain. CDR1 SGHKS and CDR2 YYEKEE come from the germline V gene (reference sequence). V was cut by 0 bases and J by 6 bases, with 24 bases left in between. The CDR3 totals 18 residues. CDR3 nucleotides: TGTGCCAGCAGCTTGGATAGTGGCAGGCTCTCGGGATCGAATGGCTACACCTTC. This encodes CASSLDSGRLSGSNGYTF.

The CDR3 loop is CASSQVSGRNQPQHF. Written as DNA, the CDR3 is TGCGCCAGCAGCCAAGTCTCAGGGAGAAACCAGCCCCAGCATTTT. The chain joins TRBV4-1 to TRBJ1-5; a weak D match, TRBD1 (5 bases). Germline CDR1 MGHRA, CDR2 YSYEKL. The CDR3 has 15 residues. Between the trimmed V and J ends, which lost 1 base and 7 bases, there was a span of 14 bases.

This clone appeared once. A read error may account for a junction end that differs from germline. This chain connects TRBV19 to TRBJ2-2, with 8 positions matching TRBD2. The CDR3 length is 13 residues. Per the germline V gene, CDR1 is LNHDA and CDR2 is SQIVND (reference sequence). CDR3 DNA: TGCGGCTGTCGGGAGGGAGGGGTCGGGGAGCTGTTTTTT. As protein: CGCREGGVGELFF.

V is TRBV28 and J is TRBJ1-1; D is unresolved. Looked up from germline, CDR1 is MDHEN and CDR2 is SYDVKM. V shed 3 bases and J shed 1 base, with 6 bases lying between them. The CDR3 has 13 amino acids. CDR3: CASSFTENTEAFF. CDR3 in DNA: TGTGCCAGCAGTTTCACAGAGAACACTGAAGCTTTCTTT.

The CDR3 reads CASTSDRVVDTQYF. The CDR3 region has the DNA TGTGCCAGCACCTCGGACAGGGTAGTAGATACGCAGTATTTT. The genes are TRBV2 and TRBJ2-3, with 8 bases aligning to TRBD1. Germline values: CDR1 SNHLY, CDR2 FYNNEI. After removal of 7 bases from V and 5 bases from J, the junction contained 8 bases not matched to a gene. This CDR3 contains 14 residues.

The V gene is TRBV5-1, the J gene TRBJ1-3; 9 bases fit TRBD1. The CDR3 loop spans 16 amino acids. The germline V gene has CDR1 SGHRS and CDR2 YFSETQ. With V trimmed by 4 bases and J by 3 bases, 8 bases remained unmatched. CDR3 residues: CASSLTTGGNGNTIYF. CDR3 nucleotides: TGCGCCAGCAGCCTGACCACAGGGGGCAATGGAAACACCATATATTTT. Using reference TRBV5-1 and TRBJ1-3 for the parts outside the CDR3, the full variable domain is KAGVTQTPRYLIKTRGQQVTLSCSPISGHRSVSWYQQTPGQGLQFLFEYFSETQRNKGNFPGRFSGRQFSNSRSEMNVSTLELGDSALYLCASSLTTGGNGNTIYFGEGSWLTVV.

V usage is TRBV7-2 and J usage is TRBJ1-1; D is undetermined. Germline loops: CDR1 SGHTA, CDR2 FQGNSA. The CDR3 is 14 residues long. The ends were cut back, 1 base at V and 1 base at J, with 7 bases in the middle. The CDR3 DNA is TGTGCCAGCAGCTTAGACTGGAGGAACACTGAAGCTTTCTTT. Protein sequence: CASSLDWRNTEAFF.

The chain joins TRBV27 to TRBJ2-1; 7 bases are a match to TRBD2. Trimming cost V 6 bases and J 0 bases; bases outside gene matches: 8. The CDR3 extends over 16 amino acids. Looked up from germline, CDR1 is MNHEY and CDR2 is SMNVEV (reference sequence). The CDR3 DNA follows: TGTGCCAGCAGCAAAACCCTAGCGGACTCCTACAATGAGCAGTTCTTC. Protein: CASSKTLADSYNEQFF.

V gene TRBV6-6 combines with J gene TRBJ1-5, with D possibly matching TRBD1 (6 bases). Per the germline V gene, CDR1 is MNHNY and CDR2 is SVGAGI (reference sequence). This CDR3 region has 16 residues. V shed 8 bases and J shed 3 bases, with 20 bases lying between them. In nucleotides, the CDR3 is TGTGCCAGCCATAAGACGGGGCAGGGGACCAATCAGCCCCAGCATTTT. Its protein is CASHKTGQGTNQPQHF.

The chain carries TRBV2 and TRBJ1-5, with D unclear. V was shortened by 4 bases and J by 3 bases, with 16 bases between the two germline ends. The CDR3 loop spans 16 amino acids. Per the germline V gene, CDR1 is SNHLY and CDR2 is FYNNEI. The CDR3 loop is CASSVSGRNINQPQHF. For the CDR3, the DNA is TGTGCCAGCAGTGTTTCAGGCAGGAACATCAATCAGCCCCAGCATTTT.